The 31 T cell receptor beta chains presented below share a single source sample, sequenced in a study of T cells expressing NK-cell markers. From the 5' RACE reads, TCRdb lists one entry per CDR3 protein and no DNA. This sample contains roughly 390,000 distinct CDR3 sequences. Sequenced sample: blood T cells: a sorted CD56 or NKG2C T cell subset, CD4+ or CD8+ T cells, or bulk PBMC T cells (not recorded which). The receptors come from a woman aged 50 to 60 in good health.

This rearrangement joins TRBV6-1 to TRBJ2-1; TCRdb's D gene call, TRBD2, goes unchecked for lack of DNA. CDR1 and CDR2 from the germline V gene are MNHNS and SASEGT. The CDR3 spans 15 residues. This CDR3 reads CASREREAYYNEQFF.

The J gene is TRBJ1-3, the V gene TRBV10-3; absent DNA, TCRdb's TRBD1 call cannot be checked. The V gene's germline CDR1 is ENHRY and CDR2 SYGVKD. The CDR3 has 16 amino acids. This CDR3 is CAISEEGTGPGNTIYF.

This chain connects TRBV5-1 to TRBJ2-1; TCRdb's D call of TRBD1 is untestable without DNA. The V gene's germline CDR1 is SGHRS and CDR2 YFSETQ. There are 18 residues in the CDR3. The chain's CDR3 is CASSLRHDRVHSYNEQFF.

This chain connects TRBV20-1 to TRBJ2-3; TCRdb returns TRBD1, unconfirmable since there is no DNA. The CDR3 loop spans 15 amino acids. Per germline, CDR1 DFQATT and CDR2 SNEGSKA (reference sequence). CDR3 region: CSARAVDRGPDTQYF.

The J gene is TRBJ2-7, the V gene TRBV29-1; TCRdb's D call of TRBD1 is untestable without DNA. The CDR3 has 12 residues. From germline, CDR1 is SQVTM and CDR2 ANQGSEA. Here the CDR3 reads CSVEGQGGEQYF.

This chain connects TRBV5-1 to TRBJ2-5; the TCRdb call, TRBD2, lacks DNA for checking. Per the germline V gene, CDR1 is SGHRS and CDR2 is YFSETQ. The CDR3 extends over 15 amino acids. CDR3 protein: CASSILTGLGETQYF.

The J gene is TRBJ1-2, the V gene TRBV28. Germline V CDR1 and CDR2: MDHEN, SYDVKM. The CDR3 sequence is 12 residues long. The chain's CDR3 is CASRWRDYGYTF.

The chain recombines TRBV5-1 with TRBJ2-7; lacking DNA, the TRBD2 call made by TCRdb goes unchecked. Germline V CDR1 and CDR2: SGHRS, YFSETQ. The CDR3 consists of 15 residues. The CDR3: CASSPQRGYSYEQYF.

CDR3 sequence reads: CSARPPTRDISYEQYF. The rearrangement uses TRBV20-1 and TRBJ2-7; the TCRdb D gene call, TRBD1, has no DNA to confirm it. There are 16 residues in the CDR3. Per the germline V gene, CDR1 is DFQATT and CDR2 is SNEGSKA (reference sequence).

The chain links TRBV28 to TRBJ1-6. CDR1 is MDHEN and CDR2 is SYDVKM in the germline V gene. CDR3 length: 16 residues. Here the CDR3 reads CASSTLRGDTNSPLHF.

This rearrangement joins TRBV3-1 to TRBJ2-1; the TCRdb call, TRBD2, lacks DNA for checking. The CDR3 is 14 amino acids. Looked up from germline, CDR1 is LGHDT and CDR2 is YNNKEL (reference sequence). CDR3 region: CASSQDSPAGEQFF.

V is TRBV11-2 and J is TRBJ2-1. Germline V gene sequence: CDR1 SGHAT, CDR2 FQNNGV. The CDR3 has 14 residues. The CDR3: CASSLRSARNEQFF. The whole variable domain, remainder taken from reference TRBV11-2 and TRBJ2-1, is EAGVAQSPRYKIIEKRQSVAFWCNPISGHATLYWYQQILGQGPKLLIQFQNNGVVDDSQLPKDRFSAERLKGVDSTLKIQPAKLEDSAVYLCASSLRSARNEQFFGPGTRLTVL.

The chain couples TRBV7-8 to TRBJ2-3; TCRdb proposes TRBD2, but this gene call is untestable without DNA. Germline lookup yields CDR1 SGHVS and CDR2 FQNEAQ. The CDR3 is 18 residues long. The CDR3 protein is CASSFKREGRRRTDTQYF.

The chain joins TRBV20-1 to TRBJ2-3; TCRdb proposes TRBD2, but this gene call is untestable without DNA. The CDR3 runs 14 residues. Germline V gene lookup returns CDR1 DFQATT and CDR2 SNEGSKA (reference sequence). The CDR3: CSARRTIITDTQYF.

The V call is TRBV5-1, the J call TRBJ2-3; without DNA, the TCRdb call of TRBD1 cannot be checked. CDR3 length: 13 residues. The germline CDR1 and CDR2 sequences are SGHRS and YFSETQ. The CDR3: CASSSTGADTQYF.

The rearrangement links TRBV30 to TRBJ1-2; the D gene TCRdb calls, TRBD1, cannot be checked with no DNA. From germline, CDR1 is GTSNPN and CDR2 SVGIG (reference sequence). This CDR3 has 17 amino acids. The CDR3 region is CAWTSSRGNWANYGYTF. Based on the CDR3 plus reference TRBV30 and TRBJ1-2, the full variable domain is SQTIHQWPATLVQPVGSPLSLECTVEGTSNPNLYWYRQAAGRGLQLLFYSVGIGQISSEVPQNLSASRPQDRQFILSSKKLLLSDSGFYLCAWTSSRGNWANYGYTFGSGTRLTVV.

CDR3 sequence: CASSQEFPGGIPTGELFF. The J gene is TRBJ2-2, the V gene TRBV4-1; TCRdb outputs TRBD1, but without DNA this stays unchecked. Germline loops: CDR1 MGHRA, CDR2 YSYEKL. The CDR3 runs 18 residues.

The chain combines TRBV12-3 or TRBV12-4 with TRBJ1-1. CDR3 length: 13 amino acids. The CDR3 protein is CASSLFWGTEAFF.

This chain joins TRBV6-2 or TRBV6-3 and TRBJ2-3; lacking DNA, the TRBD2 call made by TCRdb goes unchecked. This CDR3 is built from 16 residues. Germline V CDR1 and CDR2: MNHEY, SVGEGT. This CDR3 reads CASSYGAQWGTDTQYF.

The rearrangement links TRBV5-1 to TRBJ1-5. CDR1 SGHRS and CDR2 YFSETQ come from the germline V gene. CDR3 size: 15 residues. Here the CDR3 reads CASSLTGEGNQPQHF.

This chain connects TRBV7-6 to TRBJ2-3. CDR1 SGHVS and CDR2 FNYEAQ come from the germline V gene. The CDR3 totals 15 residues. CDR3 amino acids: CASSLAQLKTDTQYF.

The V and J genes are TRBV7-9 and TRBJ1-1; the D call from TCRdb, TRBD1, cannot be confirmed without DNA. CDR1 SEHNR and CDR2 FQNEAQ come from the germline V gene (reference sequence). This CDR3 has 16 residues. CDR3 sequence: CASSSPGGAGAEEAFF.

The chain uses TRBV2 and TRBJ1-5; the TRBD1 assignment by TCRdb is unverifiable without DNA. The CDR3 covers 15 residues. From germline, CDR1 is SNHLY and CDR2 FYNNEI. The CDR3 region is CASKRWGQANQPQHF.

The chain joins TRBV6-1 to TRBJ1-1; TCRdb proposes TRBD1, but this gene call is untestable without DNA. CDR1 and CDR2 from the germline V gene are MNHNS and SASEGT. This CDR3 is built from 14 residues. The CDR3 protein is CASSGGQTNTEAFF.

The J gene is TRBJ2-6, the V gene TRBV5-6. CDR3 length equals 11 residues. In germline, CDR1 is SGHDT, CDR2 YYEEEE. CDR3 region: CASSLSNVLTF.

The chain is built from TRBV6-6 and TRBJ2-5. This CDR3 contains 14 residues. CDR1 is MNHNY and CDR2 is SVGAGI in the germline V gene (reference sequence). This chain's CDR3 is CASSYGFSQETQYF.

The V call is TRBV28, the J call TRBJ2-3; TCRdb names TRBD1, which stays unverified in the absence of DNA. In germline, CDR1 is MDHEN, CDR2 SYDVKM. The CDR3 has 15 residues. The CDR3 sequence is CASSAPEGGPDTQYF. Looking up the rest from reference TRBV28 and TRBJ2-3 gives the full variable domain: DVKVTQSSRYLVKRTGEKVFLECVQDMDHENMFWYRQDPGLGLRLIYFSYDVKMKEKGDIPEGYSVSREKKERFSLILESASTNQTSMYLCASSAPEGGPDTQYFGPGTRLTVL.

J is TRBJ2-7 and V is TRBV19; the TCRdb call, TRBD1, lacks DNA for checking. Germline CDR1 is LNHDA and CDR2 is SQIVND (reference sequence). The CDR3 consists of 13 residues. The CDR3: CASSIGGGAFQYF.

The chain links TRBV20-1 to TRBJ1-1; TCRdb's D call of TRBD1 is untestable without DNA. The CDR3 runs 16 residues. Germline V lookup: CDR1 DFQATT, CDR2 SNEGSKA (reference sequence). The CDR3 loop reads CSASGTGGSGGTEAFF.

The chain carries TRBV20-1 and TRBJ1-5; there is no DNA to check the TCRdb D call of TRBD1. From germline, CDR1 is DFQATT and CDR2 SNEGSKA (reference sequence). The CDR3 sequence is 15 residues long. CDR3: CSARGSERGYQPQHF.

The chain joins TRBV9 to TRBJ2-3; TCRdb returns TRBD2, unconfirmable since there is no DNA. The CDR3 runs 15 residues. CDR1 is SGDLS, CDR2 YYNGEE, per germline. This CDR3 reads CASSVSGLYTDTQYF.